This entry concerns a single T cell receptor beta chain. This record comes from a study of blood T cell repertoires in COVID-19. About the study: T cells, B-cell-depleted T cells, or PBMCs supplied cDNA or gDNA.

Per the original methods: How many nucleated cells were present was estimated from reference gene primer amplification. The table came from immunoSEQ multiplex PCR; TCRdb's copy has only in-frame clones and leaves some out. That table gives V, J and clone size, and the DNA gave D and trimming. The data show a few hundred thousand clones, nearly 90% seen once. Germline V CDR1 and CDR2: MDHEN, SYDVKM. The CDR3 length is 14 residues. V lost 5 bases and J 8 bases, leaving 15 bases between the germline ends. The study recruited people aged about 18 to 90 years across 24 US areas. The rearrangement uses TRBV28 and TRBJ1-4; possibly TRBD1 for D (6 bases). Sequenced input: PBMCs or T cells enriched from blood (not recorded which). The sequence derives from a young woman with acute COVID-19. The CDR3, as DNA: TGTGCCAGCAGTCGGGCAGGGGCGGGCGAAAAACTGTTTTTT. Translation: CASSRAGAGEKLFF.